This TCR beta chain stems from a study of T-cell memory formation after mild COVID-19. TCRdb independently ran MiXCR on the 5' RACE reads; one entry per CDR3 protein. The sample shows around 320,000 distinct CDR3 sequences, 25% to 30% of them seen only once. General study findings and limits: Memory cells collected pre-infection included some clones that later responded, suggesting cross-reactive memory joined.

This clonotype was found a few times. The antigen remains unidentified. The sample taken for sequencing was PBMCs or a T cell subset sorted from them (not recorded which). This sequence originates from an adult woman who had mild COVID-19 (a few samples of this study predate the infection). Cell type and time point are not known.

CDR3 residues: CATSRDGEIHEQYF. The DNA for the CDR3 is TGTGCCACCAGCAGAGATGGGGAAATCCACGAGCAGTACTTC. This sequence joins TRBV15 and TRBJ2-7; D unclear. Looked up from germline, CDR1 is LNHNV and CDR2 is YYDKDF (reference sequence). The V gene lost 0 bases and the J gene lost 5 bases, with 11 bases spanning the gap. The CDR3 is 14 amino acids.